Presented here are 28 T cell receptor beta chains from one specimen sequenced in a study of neurological immune-mediated disorders. Each CDR3 protein is one row after TCRdb ran MiXCR on the 5' RACE reads. The sample gives some 16,000 distinct CDR3 sequences, about 20% of which show up once; about 23% is in the top ten. Material for sequencing was PBMCs. All receptors derive from a man aged 45-60 years in good health.

The rearrangement uses TRBV10-3 and TRBJ2-7, with 7 bases aligning to TRBD1. Unmatched junction bases numbered 11, after V lost 4 bases and J lost 5 bases. Germline lookup yields CDR1 ENHRY and CDR2 SYGVKD. The CDR3 runs 15 residues. The CDR3 DNA reads as TGTGCCATCAGTGCCCCTATAACAGGGGTCAACGAGCAGTACTTC. Amino acids: CAISAPITGVNEQYF.

There are many counts of this clonotype. This sequence joins TRBV20-1 and TRBJ1-4; tentative D call: TRBD1 (5 bases). The V end was cut by 4 bases, the J end by 8 bases, with 8 bases between. The germline CDR1 and CDR2 sequences are DFQATT and SNEGSKA (reference sequence). The CDR3 sequence is 11 residues long. Here the CDR3 DNA reads TGCAGTGCTATCCGGGGGGAAAAACTGTTTTTT. Translation gives CSAIRGEKLFF.

This clonotype was detected ten times or more. The chain links TRBV12-3 or TRBV12-4 to TRBJ2-1, with D possibly being TRBD2 (6 bases). This CDR3 spans 15 amino acids. The V end was cut by 6 bases, the J end by 0 bases, with 12 bases between. The CDR3 loop is CASRVSGPSYNEQFF. CDR3 coding DNA: TGTGCCAGCAGGGTTAGCGGTCCCTCCTACAATGAGCAGTTCTTC.

This clonotype was seen at least ten times. The chain uses TRBV27 and TRBJ1-1, with D tentatively TRBD1 (6 bases). V lost 3 bases to trimming and J lost 1 base, with 9 bases between them. The CDR3 runs to 14 residues. From germline, CDR1 is MNHEY and CDR2 SMNVEV (reference sequence). The CDR3 coding sequence is TGTGCCAGCAGTTTGTCGGACAGGAACACTGAAGCTTTCTTT. The encoded protein is CASSLSDRNTEAFF.

This clonotype was seen many times. This chain connects TRBV5-1 to TRBJ2-2; D uncertain. Trimming left V 2 bases short and J 3 bases short, with 8 bases between. The length of the CDR3 is 14 residues. Germline values: CDR1 SGHRS, CDR2 YFSETQ. The CDR3 here is CASSFLDHTGELFF. The CDR3, as DNA: TGCGCCAGCAGCTTCCTCGACCACACCGGGGAGCTGTTTTTT.

The chain employs TRBV18 and TRBJ1-3; 12 nucleotides agree with TRBD1. The germline gives CDR1 KGHSH, CDR2 LQKENI. The ends lost 8 bases at V and 0 bases at J; junction bases unmatched: 14. This CDR3 is built from 19 residues. CDR3 sequence: CASDFRDRGPYYSGNTIYF. DNA for the CDR3: TGTGCCAGCGACTTCCGGGACAGGGGGCCTTACTACTCTGGAAACACCATATATTTT.

This clonotype has at least ten counts. The chain combines TRBV20-1 with TRBJ2-1; 10 nucleotides align to TRBD2. This CDR3 spans 14 amino acids. Germline V gene data show CDR1 as DFQATT and CDR2 as SNEGSKA (reference sequence). V dropped 8 bases and J dropped 9; count of bases not matched to a gene: 13. CDR3 residues: CSLVPGTSVTEQFF. CDR3 nucleotide sequence: TGCAGTTTGGTCCCCGGGACTAGCGTCACTGAGCAGTTCTTC.

The sample holds many counts of this clonotype. This CDR3 is CASSSIDENEQFF. As DNA, the CDR3 is TGTGCCAGCAGCTCTATCGACGAGAATGAGCAGTTCTTC. J is TRBJ2-1 and V is TRBV7-2; no reliable D call. Per the germline V gene, CDR1 is SGHTA and CDR2 is FQGNSA. The CDR3 spans 13 residues. Between the trimmed V and J ends, which lost 4 bases and 7 bases, there was a span of 11 bases.

This clonotype showed up many times. The chain employs TRBV20-1 and TRBJ2-3; 9 positions match TRBD2. V was pared by 2 bases and J by 0 bases, with 9 bases of the junction left unmatched. The germline V gene has CDR1 DFQATT and CDR2 SNEGSKA (reference sequence). The CDR3 sequence is 17 residues long. In DNA, the CDR3 is TGCAGTGCTAGACGCCTAGCGGGGACCTCTAGCACAGATACGCAGTATTTT. Amino acid sequence: CSARRLAGTSSTDTQYF.

This clonotype was observed many times. The chain combines TRBV5-1 with TRBJ2-5; TRBD2 matches at 9 bases. Germline lookup yields CDR1 SGHRS and CDR2 YFSETQ. Trimming cost V 3 bases and J 2 bases; bases outside gene matches: 2. This CDR3 comprises 14 residues. The CDR3: CASSYSGSQETQYF. CDR3 DNA sequence: TGCGCCAGCAGCTATAGCGGGAGTCAAGAGACCCAGTACTTC.

There are many counts of this clonotype. V is TRBV9 and J is TRBJ2-1; 11 bases are shared with TRBD2. J lost 4 bases, V lost 4 bases, and 4 bases had no gene match. Germline CDR1 SGDLS, CDR2 YYNGEE. The CDR3 has 15 amino acids. The CDR3 DNA reads TGTGCCAGCAGCACCGGGACTAGCGGATACAATGAGCAGTTCTTC. Its translation is CASSTGTSGYNEQFF. Variable domain in full (rest from reference TRBV9 and TRBJ2-1): DSGVTQTPKHLITATGQRVTLRCSPRSGDLSVYWYQQSLDQGLQFLIQYYNGEERAKGNILERFSAQQFPDLHSELNLSSLELGDSALYFCASSTGTSGYNEQFFGPGTRLTVL.

The table lists this clonotype with many counts. The gene calls are TRBV10-3 and TRBJ2-1, with 8 positions matching TRBD1. The V and J ends lost 0 bases and 4 bases, in that order; junction bases with no gene match: 5. Germline V gives CDR1 ENHRY, CDR2 SYGVKD. The CDR3 spans 16 residues. The CDR3 protein is CAISESQGVIYNEQFF. The DNA of the CDR3 is TGTGCCATCAGTGAGTCACAGGGGGTCATTTACAATGAGCAGTTCTTC.

This clonotype came up many times. This chain joins TRBV4-1 and TRBJ2-4; the D gene is possibly TRBD1 (5 bases). Per germline, CDR1 MGHRA and CDR2 YSYEKL. CDR3 length: 17 residues. V dropped 2 bases and J dropped 1 base, with 15 bases sitting between them. CDR3: CASSQRGLTGAKNIQYF. The CDR3 bases are TGCGCCAGCAGCCAAAGGGGTCTTACCGGGGCCAAAAACATTCAGTACTTC.

This chain links TRBV7-3 with TRBJ2-2; 7 bases line up with TRBD1. CDR1 is SGHTA and CDR2 is FQGTGA in the germline V gene. CDR3 length equals 15 residues. Losses at the gene ends were 5 bases for V and 6 bases for J; bases not matched to a gene: 9. The CDR3 loop is CASSPTGSSAGELFF. The DNA of the CDR3 is TGTGCCAGCAGCCCGACAGGGAGCTCAGCCGGGGAGCTGTTTTTT.

The sample holds many counts of this clonotype. The V and J genes are TRBV11-2 and TRBJ2-1; TRBD2 matches 7 bases. The CDR3 is 17 amino acids. J was trimmed by 7 bases and V by 0 bases; bases with no gene match: 12. Germline values: CDR1 SGHAT, CDR2 FQNNGV. CDR3 sequence (DNA): TGTGCCAGCAGCTTAGAAGGGTCGGGAGGACGAGGTAATGAGCAGTTCTTC. This gives the protein CASSLEGSGGRGNEQFF.

In this sample, this clonotype turned up many times. CDR3 sequence: CSAPLGQGESYEQYF. In nucleotides, the CDR3 is TGCAGTGCACCCTTGGGGCAGGGGGAATCCTACGAGCAGTACTTC. The V gene is TRBV20-1, the J gene TRBJ2-7, with 7 bases fitting TRBD1. V lost 6 bases to trimming and J lost 1 base; unmatched junction nucleotides: 12. This CDR3 has 15 amino acids. CDR1 is DFQATT and CDR2 is SNEGSKA in the germline V gene (reference sequence).

The sample holds many counts of this clonotype. The chain carries TRBV18 and TRBJ2-3, with D perhaps matching TRBD2 (5 bases). Per the germline V gene, CDR1 is KGHSH and CDR2 is LQKENI. The CDR3 loop spans 16 amino acids. Trimming pared 0 bases from V and 2 bases from J, leaving 12 bases between. In DNA, the CDR3 is TGTGCCAGCTCACCACCCTCTAGCAGAATCACAGATACGCAGTATTTT. Translated: CASSPPSSRITDTQYF. Full variable domain (outside the CDR3, taken from reference TRBV18 and TRBJ2-3): NAGVMQNPRHLVRRRGQEARLRCSPMKGHSHVYWYRQLPEEGLKFMVYLQKENIIDESGMPKERFSAEFPKEGPSILRIQQVVRGDSAAYFCASSPPSSRITDTQYFGPGTRLTVL.

This clonotype was observed at least ten times. This chain links TRBV7-6 with TRBJ2-7; 7 bases align to TRBD2. This CDR3 is built from 14 residues. Losses at the gene ends were 8 bases for V and 0 bases for J; bases not matched to a gene: 7. Per germline, CDR1 SGHVS and CDR2 FNYEAQ. CDR3 in DNA: TGTGCCAGCGCCGGGGAGCGGGGCTCCTACGAGCAGTACTTC. This sequence encodes CASAGERGSYEQYF.

This clonotype was detected many times. The CDR3 coding sequence is TGTGCCAGCAGTACCTGGACTAGCGGGAGTGTTACAGATACGCAGTATTTT. The encoded protein is CASSTWTSGSVTDTQYF. The chain links TRBV27 to TRBJ2-3, with TRBD2 matching 13 bases. The CDR3 spans 17 residues. The junction had 8 bases not matched to a gene; V was cut back by 5 bases and J by 3 bases. Germline V gene data show CDR1 as MNHEY and CDR2 as SMNVEV (reference sequence).

This sequence joins TRBV3-1 and TRBJ2-2; D is unclear. Germline V CDR1 and CDR2: LGHDT, YNNKEL (reference sequence). Trimming cost V 1 base and J 0 bases, with 6 bases left between them. The CDR3 contains 15 residues. The CDR3 nucleotides are TGTGCCAGCAGCCAAGGCCGAACGAACACCGGGGAGCTGTTTTTT. This codes for CASSQGRTNTGELFF.

This clonotype was counted many times. This chain uses TRBV20-1 with TRBJ2-7; 9 nucleotides align to TRBD2. The V segment lost 3 bases and the J segment 0 bases; nucleotides outside the gene matches: 6. Looked up from germline, CDR1 is DFQATT and CDR2 is SNEGSKA (reference sequence). This CDR3 spans 15 amino acids. The CDR3: CSARILAGSSYEQYF. As DNA, the CDR3 is TGCAGTGCTAGGATACTAGCGGGCAGCTCCTACGAGCAGTACTTC.

This clonotype was recorded many times. The junction does not match germline at one end; this may be a read error. The V and J genes are TRBV20-1 and TRBJ2-1; no definite D call. This CDR3 is built from 11 residues. Germline CDR1 is DFQATT and CDR2 is SNEGSKA (reference sequence). Here the CDR3 reads CSASIYNERFF. CDR3 nucleotides: TGCAGTGCTTCGATTTACAATGAGCGGTTCTTC.

This clonotype was picked up many times. J is TRBJ2-3 and V is TRBV20-1; 8 nucleotides align to TRBD2. Losses at the gene ends were 3 bases for V and 3 bases for J; bases not matched to a gene: 8. Germline V gene sequence: CDR1 DFQATT, CDR2 SNEGSKA (reference sequence). The CDR3 runs 15 residues. The CDR3 sequence is CSASSASGQTDTQYF. The CDR3 DNA reads TGCAGTGCTAGTTCGGCTAGCGGGCAGACAGATACGCAGTATTTT.

This clonotype was found many times. The CDR3 DNA sequence: TGCAGTGCTAGCCGTCAAAGGGAGACGAGCGACAATGAGCAGTTCTTC. Translation gives CSASRQRETSDNEQFF. The J gene is TRBJ2-1, the V gene TRBV20-1; maybe TRBD2 (5 bases). CDR1 is DFQATT, CDR2 SNEGSKA, per germline (reference sequence). Between the trimmed V and J ends, which lost 3 bases and 5 bases, there was a span of 20 bases. This CDR3 comprises 16 residues.

V gene TRBV6-6 combines with J gene TRBJ2-7; TRBD2 aligns across 10 bases. Trimming cost V 7 bases and J 1 base; bases outside gene matches: 10. The CDR3 spans 16 residues. Germline assignment: CDR1 MNHNY and CDR2 SVGAGI (reference sequence). CDR3 protein: CASTNWASGSSYEQYF. As DNA, the CDR3 is TGTGCCAGCACTAACTGGGCTAGCGGGAGTTCCTACGAGCAGTACTTC.

This clonotype was counted many times. The rearrangement uses TRBV20-1 and TRBJ2-5; D unresolved. V lost 1 base to trimming and J lost 1 base, with 7 bases between them. Germline lookup yields CDR1 DFQATT and CDR2 SNEGSKA (reference sequence). CDR3 length equals 13 residues. This CDR3 is CSARATFQETQYF. The CDR3 nucleotides are TGCAGTGCTAGAGCCACCTTCCAAGAGACCCAGTACTTC.

At least ten counts were recorded for this clonotype. This sequence joins TRBV20-1 and TRBJ2-3, with a possible D match to TRBD2 (6 bases). Trimming removed 6 bases at V and 4 bases at J, with 20 bases between. The CDR3 runs to 15 residues. Germline V gene sequence: CDR1 DFQATT, CDR2 SNEGSKA (reference sequence). Written as DNA, the CDR3 is TGCAGTGCCCTCCCGATTTCCGGGAGTTCAGATACGCAGTATTTT. Its translation: CSALPISGSSDTQYF.

There are many counts of this clonotype. The V gene is TRBV3-1, the J gene TRBJ1-1; the D gene is possibly TRBD1 (5 bases). Germline CDR1 is LGHDT and CDR2 is YNNKEL (reference sequence). The CDR3 contains 15 residues. Trimming left V 0 bases short and J 4 bases short, with 12 bases between. The CDR3 here is CASSQDWSGTTEAFF. In DNA, the CDR3 is TGTGCCAGCAGCCAAGATTGGTCGGGGACCACTGAAGCTTTCTTT. Variable domain in full (rest from reference TRBV3-1 and TRBJ1-1): DTAVSQTPKYLVTQMGNDKSIKCEQNLGHDTMYWYKQDSKKFLKIMFSYNNKELIINETVPNRFSPKSPDKAHLNLHINSLELGDSAVYFCASSQDWSGTTEAFFGQGTRLTVV.